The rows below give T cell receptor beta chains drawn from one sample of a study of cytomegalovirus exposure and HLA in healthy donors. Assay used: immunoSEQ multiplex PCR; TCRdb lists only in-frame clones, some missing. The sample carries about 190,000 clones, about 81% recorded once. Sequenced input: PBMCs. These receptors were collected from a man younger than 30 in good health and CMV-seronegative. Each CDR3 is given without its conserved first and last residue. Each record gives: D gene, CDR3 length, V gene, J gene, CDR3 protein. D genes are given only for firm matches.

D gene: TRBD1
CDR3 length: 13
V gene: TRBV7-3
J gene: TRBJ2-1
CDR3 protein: ASSSDRSSYNEQF

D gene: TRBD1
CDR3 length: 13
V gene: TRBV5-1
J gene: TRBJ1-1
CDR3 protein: ASSLVGRGLGEAF

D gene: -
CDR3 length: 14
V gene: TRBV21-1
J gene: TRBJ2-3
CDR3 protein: ASSPNAAGMADTQY

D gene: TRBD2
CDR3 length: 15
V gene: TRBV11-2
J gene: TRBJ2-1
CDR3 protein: ASSLELSSGVYNEQF

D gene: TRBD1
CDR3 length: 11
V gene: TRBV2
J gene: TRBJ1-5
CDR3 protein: ASRGQLFQPQH

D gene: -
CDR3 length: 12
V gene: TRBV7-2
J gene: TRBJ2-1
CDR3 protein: ASSLDGPLDEQF

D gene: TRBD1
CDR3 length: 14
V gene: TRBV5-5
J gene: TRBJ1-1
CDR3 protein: ASSLARDRLNTEAF

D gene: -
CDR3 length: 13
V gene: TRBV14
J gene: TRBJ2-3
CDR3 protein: ASSRGGAGTDTQY

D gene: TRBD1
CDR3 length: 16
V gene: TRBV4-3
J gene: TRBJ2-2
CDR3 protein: ASSHPSTGTGVAGELF

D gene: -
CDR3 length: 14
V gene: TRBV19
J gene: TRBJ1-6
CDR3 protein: ASSIPGGSYNSPLH

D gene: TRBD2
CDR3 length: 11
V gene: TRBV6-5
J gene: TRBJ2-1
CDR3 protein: ASKNSGIDEQF

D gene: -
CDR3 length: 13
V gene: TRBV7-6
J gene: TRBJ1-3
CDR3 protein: ASSRDRISGNTIY

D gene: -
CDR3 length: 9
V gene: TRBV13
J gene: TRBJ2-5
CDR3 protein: ASSLNEAQY

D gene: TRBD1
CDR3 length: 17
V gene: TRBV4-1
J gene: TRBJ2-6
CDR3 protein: ASSQIRDRFDSGANVLT

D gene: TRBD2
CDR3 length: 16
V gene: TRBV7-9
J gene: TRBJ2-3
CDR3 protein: ASSLASGSLGYTDTQY

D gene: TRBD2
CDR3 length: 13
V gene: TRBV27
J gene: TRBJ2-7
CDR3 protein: ASSWGAGGNYEQY

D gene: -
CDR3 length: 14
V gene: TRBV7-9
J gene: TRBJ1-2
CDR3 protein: SSSSPPGLANYGYT

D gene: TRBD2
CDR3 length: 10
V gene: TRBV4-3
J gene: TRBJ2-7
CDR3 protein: ASSETSGVKY

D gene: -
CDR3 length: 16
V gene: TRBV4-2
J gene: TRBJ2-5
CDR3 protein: ASSQDGGLQGYQETQY

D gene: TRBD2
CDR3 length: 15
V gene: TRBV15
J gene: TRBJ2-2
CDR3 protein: ATSRGGTSGSAGELF

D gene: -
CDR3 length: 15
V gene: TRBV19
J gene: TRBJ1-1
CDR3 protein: ASSKSAPTGGNTEAF

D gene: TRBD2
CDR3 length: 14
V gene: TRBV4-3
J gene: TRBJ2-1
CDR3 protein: ASSQIRLAENNEQF

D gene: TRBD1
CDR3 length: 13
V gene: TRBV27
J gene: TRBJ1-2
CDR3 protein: ASSYRDRALAGYT

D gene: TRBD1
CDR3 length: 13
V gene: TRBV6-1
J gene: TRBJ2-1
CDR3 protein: ASSEFQGAYNEQF

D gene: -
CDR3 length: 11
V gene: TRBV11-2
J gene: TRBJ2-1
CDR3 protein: ASSLGAYNEQF

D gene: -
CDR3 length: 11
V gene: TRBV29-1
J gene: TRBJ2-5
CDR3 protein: SAAATLQETQY

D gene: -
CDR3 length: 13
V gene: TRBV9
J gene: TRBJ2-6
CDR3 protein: ASSVAGTGANVLT

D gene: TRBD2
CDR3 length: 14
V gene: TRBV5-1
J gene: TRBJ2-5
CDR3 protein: ASSLAPSGEQETQY

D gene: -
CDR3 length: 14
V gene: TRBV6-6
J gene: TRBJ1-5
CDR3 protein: ASSPQQGGGNQPQH

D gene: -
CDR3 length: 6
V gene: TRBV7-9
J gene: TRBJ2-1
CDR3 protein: ASSLQV

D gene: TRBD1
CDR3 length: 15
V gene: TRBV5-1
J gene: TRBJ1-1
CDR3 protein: ASSLDPDRGWNTEAF

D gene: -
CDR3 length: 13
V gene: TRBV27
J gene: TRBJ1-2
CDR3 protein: ASTAQGYSNYGYT

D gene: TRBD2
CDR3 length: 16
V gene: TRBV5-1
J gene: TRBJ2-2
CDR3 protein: ASSWGLAGGKNTGELF

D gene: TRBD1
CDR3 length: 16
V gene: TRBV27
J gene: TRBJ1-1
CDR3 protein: ASTLRLQGALRGTEAF

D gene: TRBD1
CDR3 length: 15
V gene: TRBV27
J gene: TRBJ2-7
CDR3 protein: ASSLYGRQGSSYEQY

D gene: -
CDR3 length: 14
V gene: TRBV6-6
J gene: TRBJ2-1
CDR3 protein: ASSTQGRMPYNEQF

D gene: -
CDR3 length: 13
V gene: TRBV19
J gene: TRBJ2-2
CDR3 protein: ASSGDGILTGELF

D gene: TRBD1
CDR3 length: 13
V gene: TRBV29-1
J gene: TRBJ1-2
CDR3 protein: SVEDGTGANYGYT

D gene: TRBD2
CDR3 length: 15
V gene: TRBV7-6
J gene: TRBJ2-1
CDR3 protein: ASSLWTSGGSPNEQF

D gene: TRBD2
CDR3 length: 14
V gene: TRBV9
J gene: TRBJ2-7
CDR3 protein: ASSVEASGGAFEQY

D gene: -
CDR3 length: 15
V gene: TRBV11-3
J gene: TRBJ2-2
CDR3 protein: ASSRGPGTKDAGELF

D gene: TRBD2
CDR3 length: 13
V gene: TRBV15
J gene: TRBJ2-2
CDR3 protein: ATRPGLGNTGELF

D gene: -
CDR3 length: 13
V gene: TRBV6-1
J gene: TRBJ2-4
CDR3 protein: ASSRSGGRGNIQY

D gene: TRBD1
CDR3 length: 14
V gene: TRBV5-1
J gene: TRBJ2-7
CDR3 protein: ASSYQPGQGDYEQY

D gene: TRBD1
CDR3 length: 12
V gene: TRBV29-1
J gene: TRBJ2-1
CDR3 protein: SAGRDRSPNEQF

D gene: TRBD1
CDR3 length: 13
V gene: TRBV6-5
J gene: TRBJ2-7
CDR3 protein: ASSYSGQGSDEQY

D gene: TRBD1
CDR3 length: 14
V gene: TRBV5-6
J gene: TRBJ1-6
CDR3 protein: ASSFGTTGWDSPLH

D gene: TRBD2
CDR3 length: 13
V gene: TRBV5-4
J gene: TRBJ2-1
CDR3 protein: ASSSTSRPFNEQF

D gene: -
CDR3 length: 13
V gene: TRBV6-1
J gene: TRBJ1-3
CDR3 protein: ASRLPGGSGNTIY